These T cell receptor beta chains were read from a single sample in a study of T cells after yellow fever vaccination. Each CDR3 protein gets one entry after TCRdb re-called the 5' RACE reads with MiXCR. The top ten clones hold about 20% of a sample with about 260,000 distinct CDR3 sequences, about 3.9% of them seen once. The sample here was PBMCs, taken 15 days after the yellow fever booster vaccination. These receptors were taken from a man aged 18 to 30 who received the YFV17D yellow fever vaccine. Both conserved end residues are part of each CDR3. The D gene is left open where the match is weak. Size is stated for part of the rows, as once, few or many counts, or as a class when the clone is expanded.

v_call	j_call	d_call	clone_size	cdr3_aa	cdr3_nt
TRBV29-1	TRBJ1-1	-	many	CSVEGVEGTEAFF	TGCAGCGTTGAGGGGGTAGAGGGAACTGAAGCTTTCTTT
TRBV6-6	TRBJ1-2	-	many	CASSSTGNYGYTF	TGTGCCAGCAGTTCTACAGGGAACTATGGCTACACCTTC
TRBV5-1	TRBJ2-6	TRBD1	many	CASSPGQGAFGANVLTF	TGCGCCAGCAGCCCGGGGCAGGGGGCCTTTGGGGCCAACGTCCTGACTTTC
TRBV18	TRBJ2-3	TRBD1	many	CASSPRDSTREGTQYF	TGTGCCAGCTCACCACGGGACAGTACTCGCGAGGGTACGCAGTATTTT
TRBV27	TRBJ2-1	TRBD1	many	CASSPGQGTEQFF	TGTGCCAGCAGTCCCGGACAGGGTACTGAGCAGTTCTTC
TRBV5-5	TRBJ2-1	-	many	CASSLEGSLTPRNEQFF	TGTGCCAGCAGCTTGGAAGGGTCTCTAACCCCCCGGAATGAGCAGTTCTTC
TRBV5-1	TRBJ2-1	TRBD2	many	CASSLASGGAMNEQFF	TGCGCCAGCAGCTTGGCCAGCGGGGGGGCCATGAATGAGCAGTTCTTC
TRBV20-1	TRBJ2-3	-	many	CSASKGVRAQYF	TGCAGTGCTAGTAAGGGAGTAAGAGCGCAGTATTTT
TRBV19	TRBJ2-6	TRBD2	few	CASRRGLAPSGANVLTF	TGTGCCAGTCGAAGGGGACTAGCCCCCTCTGGGGCCAACGTCCTGACTTTC
TRBV2	TRBJ2-3	-	many	CASSDSTDTQYF	TGTGCCAGCAGTGACAGCACAGATACGCAGTATTTT
TRBV20-1	TRBJ2-1	TRBD2	-	CSATLAGRSYNEQFF	TGCAGTGCAACACTAGCGGGGCGCTCCTACAATGAGCAGTTCTTC
TRBV7-8	TRBJ1-1	-	many	CASSLTLHINTEAFF	TGTGCCAGCAGCTTAACTCTCCACATTAACACTGAAGCTTTCTTT
TRBV21-1	TRBJ2-5	-	-	CASSRAIRAMRQETQYF	TGTGCCAGCAGCCGTGCCATCCGGGCCATGCGACAAGAGACCCAGTACTTC
TRBV12-3/TRBV12-4	TRBJ2-3	-	many	CASREVDTQYF	TGTGCCAGCAGGGAGGTGGATACGCAGTATTTT
TRBV15	TRBJ1-1	-	many	CATIGGRGSNTEAFF	TGTGCCACCATCGGAGGAAGGGGCTCGAACACTGAAGCTTTCTTT
TRBV20-1	TRBJ2-3	TRBD2	many	CSARGGTKRGTDTQYF	TGCAGTGCTAGGGGGGGGACTAAGCGGGGCACAGATACGCAGTATTTT
TRBV5-1	TRBJ2-1	TRBD1	many	CASSFRDRGGSYNEQFF	TGCGCCAGCAGCTTCCGGGACAGGGGAGGCTCCTACAATGAGCAGTTCTTC
TRBV12-3/TRBV12-4	TRBJ1-5	TRBD1	many	CASSPTGDRQPQHF	TGTGCCAGCAGTCCTACAGGGGATAGGCAGCCCCAGCATTTT